Below are 21 T cell receptor beta chains sequenced from a single sample in a study of blood T cell repertoires in COVID-19. Profiled with immunoSEQ multiplex PCR; TCRdb holds only in-frame clones, not every one. Counted here are about 170,000 clones, 85% to 90% occurring once; the ten biggest clones make up roughly 9.8%. The sequenced material came from peripheral blood. The receptors shown here come from a woman aged 60 to 75 with COVID-19, enrolled during active disease.

The chain combines TRBV14 with TRBJ1-3; D is unclear. CDR1 SGHDN and CDR2 FVKESK come from the germline V gene. Trimming left V 1 base short and J 9 bases short, with 4 bases between. CDR3 size: 11 residues. The CDR3 DNA reads TGTGCCAGCAGCCAAGTTAGCACCATATATTTT. This translates into CASSQVSTIYF.

The V and J genes are TRBV28 and TRBJ2-2; 9 bases match TRBD1. The CDR3 has 15 residues. Germline values: CDR1 MDHEN, CDR2 SYDVKM. Trimming cost V 3 bases and J 4 bases; bases outside gene matches: 3. The CDR3 DNA sequence: TGTGCCAGCAGTTTCCGGGACAGGGCCACCGGGGAGCTGTTTTTT. Amino acid sequence: CASSFRDRATGELFF.

This clone was picked up a small number of times. The chain carries TRBV20-1 and TRBJ1-1; the D is unclear. Trimming took off 2 bases at V and 4 bases at J, with 5 bases between the two ends. The CDR3 runs to 11 residues. Germline CDR1 DFQATT, CDR2 SNEGSKA (reference sequence). CDR3 residues: CSARQATEAFF. For the CDR3, the DNA is TGCAGTGCTAGACAGGCCACTGAAGCTTTCTTT.

V is TRBV19 and J is TRBJ1-1; D is perhaps TRBD1 (5 bases). CDR1 is LNHDA, CDR2 SQIVND, per germline (reference sequence). V lost 5 bases to trimming and J lost 10 bases, with 17 bases between them. The CDR3 length is 13 residues. CDR3 loop: CASSPQRGLGAFF. CDR3 in DNA: TGTGCCAGTAGTCCCCAACGGGGGTTGGGAGCTTTCTTT.

V is TRBV10-3 and J is TRBJ1-1; 9 bases match TRBD1. CDR3 length equals 15 residues. V lost 7 bases, J lost 4 bases, and 10 bases stayed unmatched. In germline, CDR1 is ENHRY, CDR2 SYGVKD. CDR3 amino acids: CAITPRTGVSTEAFF. For the CDR3, the DNA is TGTGCCATCACTCCGAGGACAGGGGTATCCACTGAAGCTTTCTTT.

Here the CDR3 DNA reads TGTGCCAGTAGTATCGACTACCGCTACGAGCAGTACTTC. Amino acid sequence: CASSIDYRYEQYF. V usage is TRBV19 and J usage is TRBJ2-7; maybe TRBD2 (5 bases). V lost 3 bases and J 3 bases, leaving 9 bases between the germline ends. CDR1 and CDR2 from the germline V gene are LNHDA and SQIVND (reference sequence). This CDR3 contains 13 residues.

The V and J genes are TRBV5-6 and TRBJ2-7, with D possibly matching TRBD2 (5 bases). The CDR3 contains 15 residues. Germline V gene lookup returns CDR1 SGHDT and CDR2 YYEEEE. The germline V and J ends were trimmed by 4 bases and 3 bases, with 17 bases remaining between them. CDR3 coding DNA: TGTGCCAGCAGCCCCCATTTAAACGGGATCTACGAGCAGTACTTC. This encodes CASSPHLNGIYEQYF.

V and J are TRBV7-9 and TRBJ1-1, with TRBD1 identical over 7 bases. Germline loops: CDR1 SEHNR, CDR2 FQNEAQ (reference sequence). J lost 3 bases, V lost 5 bases, and 3 bases had no gene match. The CDR3 has 13 residues. CDR3 sequence reads: CASSMTGYTEAFF. In DNA, the CDR3 is TGTGCCAGCAGCATGACAGGGTACACTGAAGCTTTCTTT.

The gene calls are TRBV5-6 and TRBJ2-1, with 11 bases that match TRBD2. The length of the CDR3 is 15 residues. V shed 4 bases, J shed 6 bases, and the junction held 6 bases outside the gene matches. Germline V CDR1 and CDR2: SGHDT, YYEEEE. CDR3 DNA sequence: TGTGCCAGCAGCCCCCCGGGACTAGCGGTCAATGAGCAGTTCTTC. It codes for CASSPPGLAVNEQFF.

Note on this clone: At one boundary the junction diverges from the germline segment, which might be a read error. The J gene is TRBJ2-3, the V gene TRBV7-7; the match to TRBD2 covers 14 bases. Per the germline V gene, CDR1 is SSHAT and CDR2 is FNYEAQ (reference sequence). The CDR3 runs 16 residues. The CDR3 loop is CASSSGLAGAGDTQYF. CDR3 bases: TGTGCTAGCAGCTCGGGACTAGCGGGAGCGGGAGATACGCAGTATTTT.

V is TRBV3-1 (or the pseudogene TRBV3-2) and J is TRBJ1-5; weak D call: TRBD1 (6 bases). This CDR3 has 18 residues. Looked up from germline, CDR1 is LGHDT and CDR2 is YNNKEL (reference sequence). The V gene lost 4 bases and the J gene lost 0 bases, with 19 bases spanning the gap. CDR3 amino acids: CASSPSTKTGYSNQPQHF. The CDR3 nucleotides read TGTGCCAGCAGCCCCTCAACTAAGACAGGCTATAGCAATCAGCCCCAGCATTTT.

The V and J genes are TRBV7-2 and TRBJ2-1; TRBD2 matches 14 bases. The CDR3 is 15 residues long. In germline, CDR1 is SGHTA, CDR2 FQGNSA. Trimming cost V 5 bases and J 15 bases; bases outside gene matches: 12. In DNA form, the CDR3 reads TGTGCCAGCAGCCTTAGACTAGCGGGAGGGCCCCCCGGGTTCTTC. Protein product: CASSLRLAGGPPGFF.

In its sample, this clone was seen once. The CDR3 bases are TGTGCCAGCAGTCGCCGGACTAGCGGGCGCACAGATACGCAGTATTTT. It encodes CASSRRTSGRTDTQYF. This chain links TRBV27 with TRBJ2-3; 11 bases match TRBD2. Germline assignment: CDR1 MNHEY and CDR2 SMNVEV (reference sequence). This CDR3 has 16 amino acids. Losses at the gene ends were 5 bases for V and 1 base for J; bases not matched to a gene: 5.

V is TRBV29-1 and J is TRBJ2-3, with 11 bases matching TRBD2. V lost 3 bases to trimming and J lost 4 bases; unmatched junction nucleotides: 9. Germline V gene lookup returns CDR1 SQVTM and CDR2 ANQGSEA. This CDR3 contains 16 residues. The CDR3 region has the DNA TGCAGCGTTGAGGGACTAGCGGAGGGGGCCCCAGATACGCAGTATTTT. This encodes CSVEGLAEGAPDTQYF.

CDR3 protein: CASSVFEGVETQYF. The CDR3 DNA follows: TGTGCCAGCAGCGTATTCGAGGGAGTAGAGACCCAGTACTTC. The rearrangement joins TRBV9 to TRBJ2-5, with D possibly TRBD2 on 5 matching bases. The germline V gene encodes CDR1 SGDLS and CDR2 YYNGEE. Trimming cost V 1 base and J 4 bases, with 11 bases left between them. The CDR3 has 14 residues. The full variable domain, completed using reference TRBV9 and TRBJ2-5, is DSGVTQTPKHLITATGQRVTLRCSPRSGDLSVYWYQQSLDQGLQFLIQYYNGEERAKGNILERFSAQQFPDLHSELNLSSLELGDSALYFCASSVFEGVETQYFGPGTRLLVL.

The chain uses TRBV4-2 and TRBJ1-1, with D uncertain. This CDR3 comprises 14 residues. V gave up 3 bases and J gave up 2 bases, with 10 bases separating them. The germline gives CDR1 LGHNA, CDR2 YNFKEQ. The CDR3 is CASSQRVLNTEAFF. CDR3 in DNA: TGTGCCAGCAGCCAGCGGGTTCTCAACACTGAAGCTTTCTTT.

The chain combines TRBV5-1 with TRBJ2-7; D perhaps matches TRBD1 (6 bases). Germline V gene lookup returns CDR1 SGHRS and CDR2 YFSETQ. This CDR3 comprises 14 residues. Trimming left V 0 bases short and J 5 bases short, with 12 bases between. For the CDR3, the DNA is TGCGCCAGCAGCTTGGCCAACAGGGCGGACGAGCAGTACTTC. Translated: CASSLANRADEQYF.

The CDR3 protein is CASSLAGGMAGNTIYF. In DNA form, the CDR3 reads TGTGCCAGCAGCTTAGCGGGGGGGATGGCTGGAAACACCATATATTTT. The chain couples TRBV11-2 to TRBJ1-3; tentatively, D is TRBD1 (5 bases). Between the trimmed V and J ends, which lost 1 base and 2 bases, there was a span of 12 bases. The CDR3 has 16 residues. Per the germline V gene, CDR1 is SGHAT and CDR2 is FQNNGV.

The J gene is TRBJ2-3, the V gene TRBV20-1; no clear D gene. Germline assignment: CDR1 DFQATT and CDR2 SNEGSKA (reference sequence). V lost 7 bases, J lost 1 base, and 6 bases lay in between. The CDR3 extends over 11 amino acids. Here the CDR3 reads CSVLGTDTQYF. The DNA of the CDR3 is TGCAGTGTTTTAGGCACAGATACGCAGTATTTT.

The V call is TRBV5-1, the J call TRBJ2-7; 7 bases agree with TRBD2. Germline lookup yields CDR1 SGHRS and CDR2 YFSETQ. This CDR3 is 15 amino acids long. The J segment lost 4 bases and the V segment lost 4 bases, leaving 11 bases of the junction unmatched. The CDR3 nucleotides are TGCGCCAGCAGCGGAGGCGGCGGGAGTTTGTACGAGCAGTACTTC. This codes for CASSGGGGSLYEQYF.

V and J are TRBV27 and TRBJ1-5; 8 nucleotides agree with TRBD1. The trim removed 6 bases at V and 1 base at J, leaving 5 bases unmatched. This CDR3 is built from 15 residues. In germline, CDR1 is MNHEY, CDR2 SMNVEV (reference sequence). For the CDR3, the DNA is TGTGCCAGCAGCCCCGGGACAGGAAGCAATCAGCCCCAGCATTTT. Translated, it gives CASSPGTGSNQPQHF.